This T cell receptor (beta chain) came from a study of T cells in Graves' hyperthyroidism and ophthalmopathy. Study information: Any treatment followed the collection of peripheral blood at initial diagnosis.

The length of the CDR3 is 13 residues. CDR1 is MNHEY and CDR2 is SMNVEV in the germline V gene (reference sequence). Concerning this clonotype: One end of the junction is discordant with germline, which a read error may explain.

Researchers took RNA transcripts and amplified the TCR beta CDR3 regions from them. First-round RT-PCR with HTBI primers amplified the TCR CDR3 region. TCRdb processed the multiplex PCR reads anew with MiXCR; each CDR3 protein has one entry. The data show 400,000 to 500,000 distinct CDR3 sequences, roughly 14% seen once. The sample comprised blood. V gene TRBV27 combines with J gene TRBJ1-2; D may be TRBD1 (6 bases). The clonotype comes from a man aged 18 to 30 with Graves' ophthalmopathy. This CDR3 is CASSLDRRYDYTF. In nucleotides, the CDR3 is TGTGCCAGCAGTTTGGACAGAAGATATGACTACACCTTC.